This T cell receptor (beta chain) was recorded in a study of blood T cells in healthy people across ages. This clonotype was observed a handful of times. A second PCR, run for about 7 to 12 cycles, used a sample-barcoded 5' primer plus a J-beta primer mix. Through a template-switch adaptor with 12 random nucleotides, each cDNA molecule received a tag. TCRdb used MiXCR to reprocess the 5' RACE reads, holding one entry per CDR3 protein. Of 650,000 to 1,000,000 distinct CDR3 sequences in the sample, approximately 35% are singletons; the top ten hold roughly 13%. Germline CDR1 and CDR2: MNHEY and SMNVEV (reference sequence). This CDR3 has 14 residues. V was trimmed by 7 bases and J by 0 bases, leaving 7 bases between them.

V usage is TRBV27 and J usage is TRBJ1-6, with no clear D. Sequenced: blood. The sequence derives from a man younger than 35 in good health. The CDR3 protein is CASKSPSYNSPLHF. The CDR3 bases are TGTGCCAGCAAGAGTCCCTCCTATAATTCACCCCTCCACTTT.